This T cell receptor beta chain stems from a study of shared clonotypes between healthy human individuals. General study points: Approximately 5.3% was the fraction of naive CD4 clonotypes found shared across a few donors.

For each subset, genomic DNA was distributed in equal portions over several immunoSEQ plates. Measured with immunoSEQ multiplex PCR; TCRdb has only the in-frame clones, and not every one. Of some 1 million clones listed, about 74% were seen once; the top ten hold over 1.3%. The length of the CDR3 is 12 residues. The germline CDR1 and CDR2 sequences are SGHKS and YYEKEE (reference sequence). V gave up 4 bases and J gave up 1 base, with 5 bases separating them. A word on this clone: Its antigen is currently unknown.

This chain joins TRBV5-5 and TRBJ1-1; no clear D gene. The receptor was isolated from a man between 18 and 35 years old in good health. Sequencing was done on a sample of memory CD4+ T cells sorted from blood. Subset denoted: CD45RA-negative fraction. In DNA form, the CDR3 reads TGTGCCAGCAGCCTTACGAACACTGAAGCTTTCTTT. It translates to CASSLTNTEAFF.